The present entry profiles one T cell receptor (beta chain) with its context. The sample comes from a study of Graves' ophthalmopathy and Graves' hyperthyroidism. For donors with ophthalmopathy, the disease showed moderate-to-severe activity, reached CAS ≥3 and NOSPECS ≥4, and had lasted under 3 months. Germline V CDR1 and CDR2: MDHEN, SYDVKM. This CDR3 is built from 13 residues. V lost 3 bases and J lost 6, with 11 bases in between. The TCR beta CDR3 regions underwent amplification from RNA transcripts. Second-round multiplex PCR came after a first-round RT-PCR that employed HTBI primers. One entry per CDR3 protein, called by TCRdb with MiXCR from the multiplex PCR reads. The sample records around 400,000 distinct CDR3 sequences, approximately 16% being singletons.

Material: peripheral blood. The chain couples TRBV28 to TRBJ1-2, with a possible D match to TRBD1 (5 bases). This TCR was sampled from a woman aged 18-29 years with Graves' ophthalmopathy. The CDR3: CASSFRVWDGYTF. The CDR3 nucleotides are TGTGCCAGCAGTTTCAGGGTGTGGGATGGCTACACCTTC.